The clone carrying this T cell receptor (beta chain) was recorded a few times. The antigen is not known. Germline CDR1 reads ENHRY; CDR2 reads SYGVKD. Trimming at V came to 6 bases and at J to 0 bases, leaving 9 bases not matched to a gene. The CDR3 contains 17 residues. The data derive from a study of cytomegalovirus exposure and HLA in healthy donors. Findings and limits, study-wide: Differences between HLA loci emerged in a later analysis of TCR association rates, with DRB1 most and HLA-C fewest. CMV serostatus was the only recorded immune exposure for donors. Later, an analysis found that common viral pathogens appeared to be linked with several of the most significant clusters. Whilst most TCR sequences proved rare, a subset of public TCRs occurred across many donors.

The PCR employed 60 Vbeta primers together with 13 Jbeta primers. Sequencing used immunoSEQ multiplex PCR; TCRdb keeps in-frame clones, though not all of them. Among about 160,000 clones listed, about four fifths were seen once. The sequenced material came from PBMCs. The clonotype was recovered from a man aged 25 to 40 in good health and CMV-seronegative. The J gene is TRBJ2-3, the V gene TRBV10-3, with 10 bases identical to TRBD1. The CDR3 region has the DNA TGTGCCATCAGCCCTAATGGGACAGGGGCGAGCACAGATACGCAGTATTTT. Encoded protein: CAISPNGTGASTDTQYF.